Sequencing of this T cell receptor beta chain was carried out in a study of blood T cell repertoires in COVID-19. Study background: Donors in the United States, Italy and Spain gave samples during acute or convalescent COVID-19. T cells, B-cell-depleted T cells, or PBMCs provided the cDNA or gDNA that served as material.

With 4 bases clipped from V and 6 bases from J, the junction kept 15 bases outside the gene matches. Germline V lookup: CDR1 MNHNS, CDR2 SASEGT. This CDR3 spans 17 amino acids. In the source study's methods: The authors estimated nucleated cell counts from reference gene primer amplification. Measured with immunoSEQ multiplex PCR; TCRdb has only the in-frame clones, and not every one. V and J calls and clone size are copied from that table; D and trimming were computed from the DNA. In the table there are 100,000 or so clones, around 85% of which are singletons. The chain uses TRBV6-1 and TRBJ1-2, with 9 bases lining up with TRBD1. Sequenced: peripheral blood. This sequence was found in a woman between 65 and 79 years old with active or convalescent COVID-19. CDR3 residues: CASSVRIRMGQGDGYTF. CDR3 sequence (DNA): TGTGCCAGCAGTGTTCGGATTCGTATGGGACAGGGAGATGGCTACACCTTC.